A selection of T cell receptor beta chains follows, all from one sample in a study of blood T cell repertoires in COVID-19. Sequencing used immunoSEQ multiplex PCR; TCRdb keeps in-frame clones, though not all of them. The sample yields 70,000 to 95,000 clones, 85% seen once. The sample comprised peripheral blood. These receptors all come from a man at least 80 years old with active or convalescent COVID-19. The CDR3 runs from the conserved cysteine through the conserved F or W. D genes are given only for firm matches. Rows may omit the clone size; those that give it use once, few, many or a size class.

-	-	TRBV6-5	TRBJ2-3	CASEPYRQGTQYF	TGTGCCAGCGAACCATACCGGCAGGGTACGCAGTATTTT
-	TRBD2	TRBV18	TRBJ2-3	CASSPVAGSTDTQYF	TGTGCCAGCTCACCCGTAGCGGGAAGCACAGATACGCAGTATTTT
once	-	TRBV6-5	TRBJ2-1	CASSYSTGDEQFF	TGTGCCAGCAGTTACTCGACGGGGGATGAGCAGTTCTTC
few	TRBD1	TRBV28	TRBJ1-6	CATWDSLRNSPLHF	TGTGCCACCTGGGACAGCCTTAGAAATTCACCCCTCCACTTT
-	-	TRBV19	TRBJ1-1	CASSISPVNTEAFF	TGTGCCAGTAGTATATCCCCGGTGAACACTGAAGCTTTCTTT
-	TRBD2	TRBV19	TRBJ2-2	CASSIVAGTGELFF	TGTGCCAGTAGTATAGTAGCGGGCACCGGGGAGCTGTTTTTT
-	-	TRBV9	TRBJ2-3	CASSVAPFTDTQYF	TGTGCCAGCAGCGTAGCTCCGTTTACAGATACGCAGTATTTT
once	TRBD2	TRBV24-1	TRBJ2-2	CATGVGGNQLFF	TGTGCCACTGGAGTGGGGGGGAACCAGCTGTTTTTT
-	-	TRBV9	TRBJ2-2	CASSEGPPAGELFF	TGTGCCAGCAGCGAGGGGCCCCCTGCCGGGGAGCTGTTTTTT
few	-	TRBV6-5	TRBJ1-4	CASKDRANEKLFF	TGTGCCAGCAAAGACAGAGCTAATGAAAAACTGTTTTTT
-	-	TRBV13	TRBJ1-2	CASSRKEGRQEGYTF	TGTGCCAGCAGCCGCAAGGAGGGTCGGCAGGAGGGCTACACCTTC
few	-	TRBV5-1	TRBJ1-2	CASRPSWGPYGYTF	TGCGCCAGCAGACCGTCCTGGGGGCCCTATGGCTACACCTTC
-	TRBD1	TRBV18	TRBJ1-5	CASSSGQGGANSNQPQHF	TGTGCCAGCTCATCCGGACAGGGAGGAGCGAATAGCAATCAGCCCCAGCATTTT
-	-	TRBV23-1	TRBJ1-5	CASSHMTRGSNQPQHF	TGCGCCAGCAGTCATATGACTCGGGGGTCCAATCAGCCCCAGCATTTT
once	-	TRBV7-8	TRBJ1-4	CASSLFGLGAGNEKLFF	TGTGCCAGCAGCTTATTTGGGTTGGGGGCCGGCAATGAAAAACTGTTTTTT
-	TRBD1	TRBV18	TRBJ2-1	CASSRGQGGSYNEQFF	TGTGCCAGCTCACGAGGACAGGGAGGCTCCTACAATGAGCAGTTCTTC
-	-	TRBV5-1	TRBJ2-5	CASGLNYREQETQYF	TGCGCCAGCGGCTTGAACTACAGGGAACAAGAGACCCAGTACTTC
-	-	TRBV3-1/TRBV3-2	TRBJ1-1	CASSPWTGNTEAFF	TGTGCCAGCAGCCCTTGGACTGGGAACACTGAAGCTTTCTTT
-	TRBD2	TRBV6-5	TRBJ2-5	CASRRLLAAEETQYF	TGTGCCAGCAGGCGACTTCTAGCGGCAGAAGAGACCCAGTACTTC
-	-	TRBV4-2	TRBJ2-1	CASSHGTTSYNEQFF	TGTGCCAGCAGCCACGGGACAACCTCCTACAATGAGCAGTTCTTC
-	TRBD1	TRBV30	TRBJ1-6	CAWSSGQDNSPLHF	TGTGCCTGGAGCTCGGGACAGGATAATTCACCCCTCCACTTT
-	TRBD1	TRBV6-1	TRBJ1-2	CASSEVGRGLQGYTF	TGTGCCAGCAGTGAAGTGGGCAGGGGGCTACAAGGCTACACCTTC
-	-	TRBV2	TRBJ1-2	CATGLGNYGYTF	TGTGCCACCGGACTCGGTAACTATGGCTACACCTTC
-	-	TRBV4-1	TRBJ1-2	CASSQDTGGGYTF	TGCGCCAGCAGCCAAGATACCGGGGGTGGCTACACCTTC
-	TRBD2	TRBV4-1	TRBJ2-2	CASSQGGRARTGELFF	TGCGCCAGCAGCCAAGGCGGGAGGGCGAGGACCGGGGAGCTGTTTTTT
-	TRBD2	TRBV6-5	TRBJ2-5	CASRSTSGRQETQYF	TGTGCCAGCAGATCGACTAGCGGGCGTCAAGAGACCCAGTACTTC
-	TRBD1	TRBV11-2	TRBJ1-1	CASSIRDRGAEAFF	TGTGCCAGCAGCATCCGGGACAGGGGGGCTGAAGCTTTCTTT